This TCR beta chain was documented in a study of cytomegalovirus exposure and HLA in healthy donors (TCRdb year 2017). For the study in its entirety: An earlier analysis of roughly 630 of the donors reported 250 to 300 Gb of sequence data and 100 million to 140 million unique TCR beta sequences from roughly 200 million T cells. Donor age, sex, ethnicity and CMV serostatus were compiled together with the repertoire data. The study profiled the T cell repertoires of hundreds of subjects by immunosequencing and related them to cytomegalovirus serostatus. The later analysis used no new phenotypic data to find candidate immune exposures, relying instead on TCR beta sequences and their occurrence across donors. Because of strong linkage in the cohort, a handful of DR-DQ haplotypes were treated as single units for association and clustering. Genome-wide SNP genotypes for about three fifths of the roughly 670 donors were used in a later genetic analysis, which treated that subset as a discovery cohort. An early release covering 550 to 650 HLA-typed donors comprised about 300 gigabases of sequencing data and 65 million to 100 million unique TCR sequences. Besides the first cohort of around 670 subjects, a separate validation cohort made up of 120 different subjects was used. Every discovery cohort repertoire had been produced on one sequencing platform. To study patterns of TCR occurrence, a later analysis re-analyzed previously published TCR beta repertoires from under 750 donors and added high-resolution HLA genotyping. Of the 300 to 450 genotyped donors, over 65% fell in the genetic ancestry cluster associated with self-reported Caucasian donors. To predict cytomegalovirus infection status, the study brought together high-throughput TCR immunosequencing, statistical association of individual TCRs with disease status, and machine learning. The number of typed donors differed by locus: about 620-640 for A, B, C, DRB1 and DQB1; 500 to 550 for DQA1; around 580 for DPA1; and around 450 for DPB1. On average, approximately 250,000 unique TCR beta nucleotide sequences were sequenced per donor among about 400 genotyped donors of the cohort, with around 19% of those sequences being non-productive. The study aimed to test whether signatures of past pathogen exposure could be identified by cataloging public T cell receptors. An earlier analysis of roughly 580 of the donors used high-throughput TCR beta sequencing to judge whether each TCR beta V gene segment behaved as functional or pseudogenic. Both class I and class II loci were covered by HLA typing, at four-digit resolution. On the study overall, not on this receptor specifically: Linkage disequilibrium might explain the correlated functional status among segregating V segments, but an unknown experimental factor could not be ruled out. Because HLA typing was missing for some donors at each locus, association tests included only the typed subset. Sequencing depth was assumed to be roughly uniform across donors in the presence/absence analyses, though that assumption may not hold. A later analysis found that HLA-associated TCR beta chains were more clonally expanded and had lower generation probabilities than equally common non-associated chains. According to a later analysis, most CMV-associated TCR beta chains appeared to be HLA-restricted, and the HLA associations seemed to be driven largely by CMV exposure. Some IMGT-functional V segments, including TRBV6-2 and TRBV6-3, could not be distinguished by the 87-base-pair reads and were therefore excluded. An earlier analysis of some 560 of the donors showed that most TCR beta V segments appeared in productive rearrangements either about 87% or about 30% of the time, which broadly matched IMGT annotations. The study listed approximately 150 TCR beta chains as associated with cytomegalovirus. In vitro tests confirmed that a few of the cytomegalovirus-associated TCR beta chains recognize cytomegalovirus antigens. In a later genetic analysis, fewer N-insertions in productive TCRs were reported among donors in an Asian-associated ancestry cluster than the roughly 700-donor mean. Most TCR sequences were seen in very few donors, while some public TCRs were found in many individuals. A further reported finding was that TCR beta sequences accurately predicted the HLA-A and HLA-B alleles for most subjects in the first cohort. The cohort was sequenced for TCR beta chains only, and without alpha or paired-chain data the features that could be detected were limited. For the cohort, immune exposure information was limited to CMV serostatus. According to a later analysis, TCR association rates differed among HLA loci, with DRB1 alleles showing the most associated TCRs and HLA-C alleles showing the fewest. A later analysis reported that several top co-occurrence clusters appeared linked to parvovirus B19, influenza, CMV and Epstein-Barr virus. A later analysis associated about 17,000 TCR beta sequences with specific HLA alleles at a false discovery rate of 0.05. Assigning TCR associations to individual alleles was difficult when HLA alleles, especially DR and DQ, strongly co-occurred. A cluster of highly shared sequence variants was judged likely to be a technical artifact of the sequencing pipeline. The classifier was reported to diagnose cytomegalovirus status with high specificity and sensitivity in both the original cohort and the validation cohort. It was suggested by the authors that the approach could potentially be generalized to other disease states and immunological phenotypes. Some 16 rarely observed V segments, including chromosome 9 orphons, were excluded from the earlier analysis of several hundred of the donors because counts were too low. A later genetic analysis associated a missense DCLRE1C variant with V-gene and J-gene trimming of TCR beta chains, and an independent cohort replicated the association.

Details on this clone: Its antigen target is currently unknown. Per-base qualities were not stored, and no clone one base away is much larger.

The cohort comprised some 700 healthy bone marrow donors. At the time of sampling, every cohort member was nominally healthy, though immune exposures that went unrecorded were likely present. The donor tested CMV seropositive and was one of the 289 seropositive cohort members. Every donor gave a peripheral blood sample, and the peripheral blood mononuclear cells from that sample were used for TCR beta sequencing. Genomic DNA extraction from the blood cell samples was performed with the Qiagen DNeasy Blood Extraction Kit. The protocol used for the library was the immunoSEQ multiplex PCR assay. For the multiplex PCR, a mixture combining 60 forward primers for TCR Vbeta segments and 13 reverse primers for TCR Jbeta segments was used. A multiplex PCR assay on genomic DNA amplified the CDR3 region of rearranged TCR beta genes. Amplified TCR beta libraries were sequenced as 87-base-pair reads on the Illumina HiSeq System. The published analysis was carried out like this. A later analysis counted about 80 million unique TCR beta chains across the 650 to 800 repertoires, and 10 million to 11 million of these chains were shared by at least two donors. To remove PCR and sequencing errors, raw reads were error-corrected and collapsed into unique sequences using a nearest-neighbor algorithm that merged closely related sequences. To assign V, D and J gene segments, CDR3 sequences were aligned to IMGT reference sequences. For a sequence to be retained, a match of at least six nucleotides to both a V gene segment and a J gene segment was required. Rearrangements were called productive when the CDR3 lacked stop codons and stayed in frame with V and J; all others were non-productive. Following IMGT convention, CDR3 was defined as the stretch from the second conserved V-encoded cysteine up to the conserved J-encoded phenylalanine. In an earlier analysis of approximately 500 of the donors, sequences lacking an unambiguous match to a single V gene segment were excluded. In an earlier analysis of approximately 550 of the donors, V segments were called functional above 56.7% productive rearrangements and were called segregating when the between-donor standard deviation exceeded 5%. To diagnose cytomegalovirus status from the catalog of TCR beta chain sequences, a statistical classification framework was built. V and J gene assignment, in a later analysis, came from comparing TCR nucleotide sequences with IMGT/GENE-DB human TR gene sequences. In a later analysis, CDR3 sequences and most-parsimonious VDJ recombination scenarios were assigned using the TCRdist pipeline. In a later analysis, each TCR beta chain was defined by its CDR3 amino acid sequence together with its V-gene family, and reads without a unique V-gene family were excluded. To address suspected cross-contamination and a sequencing artifact, a later analysis removed a few hundred highly shared, low-generation-probability nucleotide sequences. In a later analysis, a clonal expansion index was calculated for each public chain from normalized within-repertoire ranks of inferred template counts. A later analysis computed generation probabilities with a VDJ recombination model fitted to out-of-frame rearrangements, and checked the results against IGoR. A later analysis scored TCR-TCR, TCR-HLA and TCR-CMV co-occurrence with hypergeometric tests, applying a repertoire-size bias correction to TCR pairs. In a later analysis, false discovery rates were estimated by permuting HLA or CMV assignments 20 times. A later analysis grouped co-occurring TCRs with DBSCAN, adding TCRdist sequence similarity when clustering within HLA-allele-positive subsets. For co-occurrence clustering, repertoires with fewer than 30,000 or more than 120,000 public chains were excluded, along with five repertoires with anomalous nucleotide sharing. Sourced from immuneACCESS, this table was stored by TCRdb with only in-frame sequences that have V and J called. A share of the clones is absent; for the studies checked, an unresolved V gene accounts for under half, and the remainder has no known explanation. V and J calls and clone size follow that table, whereas D and trimming were derived from the DNA. Within this sample are some 150,000 clones, with 60% to 80% of them counted one time only. The ten largest clones capture 9.7% of the sample.

Including cysteine and phenylalanine, the CDR3 has 13 amino acids. The read is trimmed to its CDR3 DNA, 39 bases read in frame from base 1. V gives up 5 bases and J gives up 0 bases, and the segment between their germline ends measures 8 bases. From the germline V gene, CDR1 is SQVTM and CDR2 is ANQGSEA. This sequence was found in a man younger than 35 in good health and CMV-seropositive. The V and J genes are TRBV29-1 and TRBJ1-5; the D segment cannot be called with confidence. Specimen: PBMCs. The sequence in DNA is TGCAGCGTTAGAGAGAATAGCAATCAGCCCCAGCATTTT. Its coded protein is CSVRENSNQPQHF.